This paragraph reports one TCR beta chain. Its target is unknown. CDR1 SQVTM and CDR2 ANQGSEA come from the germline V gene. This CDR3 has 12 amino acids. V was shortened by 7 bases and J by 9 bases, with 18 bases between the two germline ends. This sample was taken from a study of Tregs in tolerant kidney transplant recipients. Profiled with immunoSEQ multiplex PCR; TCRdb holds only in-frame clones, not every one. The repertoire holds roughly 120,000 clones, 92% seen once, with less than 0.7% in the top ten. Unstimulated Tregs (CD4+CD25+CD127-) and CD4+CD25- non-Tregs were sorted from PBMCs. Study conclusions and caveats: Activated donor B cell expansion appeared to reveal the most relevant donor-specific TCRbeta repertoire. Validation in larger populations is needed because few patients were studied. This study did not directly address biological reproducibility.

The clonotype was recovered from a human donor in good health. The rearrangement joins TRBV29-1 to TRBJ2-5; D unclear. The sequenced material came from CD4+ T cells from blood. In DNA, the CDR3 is TGCAGCGGTCGGACGGCCTTTGGAGCCCAGTACTTC. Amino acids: CSGRTAFGAQYF.